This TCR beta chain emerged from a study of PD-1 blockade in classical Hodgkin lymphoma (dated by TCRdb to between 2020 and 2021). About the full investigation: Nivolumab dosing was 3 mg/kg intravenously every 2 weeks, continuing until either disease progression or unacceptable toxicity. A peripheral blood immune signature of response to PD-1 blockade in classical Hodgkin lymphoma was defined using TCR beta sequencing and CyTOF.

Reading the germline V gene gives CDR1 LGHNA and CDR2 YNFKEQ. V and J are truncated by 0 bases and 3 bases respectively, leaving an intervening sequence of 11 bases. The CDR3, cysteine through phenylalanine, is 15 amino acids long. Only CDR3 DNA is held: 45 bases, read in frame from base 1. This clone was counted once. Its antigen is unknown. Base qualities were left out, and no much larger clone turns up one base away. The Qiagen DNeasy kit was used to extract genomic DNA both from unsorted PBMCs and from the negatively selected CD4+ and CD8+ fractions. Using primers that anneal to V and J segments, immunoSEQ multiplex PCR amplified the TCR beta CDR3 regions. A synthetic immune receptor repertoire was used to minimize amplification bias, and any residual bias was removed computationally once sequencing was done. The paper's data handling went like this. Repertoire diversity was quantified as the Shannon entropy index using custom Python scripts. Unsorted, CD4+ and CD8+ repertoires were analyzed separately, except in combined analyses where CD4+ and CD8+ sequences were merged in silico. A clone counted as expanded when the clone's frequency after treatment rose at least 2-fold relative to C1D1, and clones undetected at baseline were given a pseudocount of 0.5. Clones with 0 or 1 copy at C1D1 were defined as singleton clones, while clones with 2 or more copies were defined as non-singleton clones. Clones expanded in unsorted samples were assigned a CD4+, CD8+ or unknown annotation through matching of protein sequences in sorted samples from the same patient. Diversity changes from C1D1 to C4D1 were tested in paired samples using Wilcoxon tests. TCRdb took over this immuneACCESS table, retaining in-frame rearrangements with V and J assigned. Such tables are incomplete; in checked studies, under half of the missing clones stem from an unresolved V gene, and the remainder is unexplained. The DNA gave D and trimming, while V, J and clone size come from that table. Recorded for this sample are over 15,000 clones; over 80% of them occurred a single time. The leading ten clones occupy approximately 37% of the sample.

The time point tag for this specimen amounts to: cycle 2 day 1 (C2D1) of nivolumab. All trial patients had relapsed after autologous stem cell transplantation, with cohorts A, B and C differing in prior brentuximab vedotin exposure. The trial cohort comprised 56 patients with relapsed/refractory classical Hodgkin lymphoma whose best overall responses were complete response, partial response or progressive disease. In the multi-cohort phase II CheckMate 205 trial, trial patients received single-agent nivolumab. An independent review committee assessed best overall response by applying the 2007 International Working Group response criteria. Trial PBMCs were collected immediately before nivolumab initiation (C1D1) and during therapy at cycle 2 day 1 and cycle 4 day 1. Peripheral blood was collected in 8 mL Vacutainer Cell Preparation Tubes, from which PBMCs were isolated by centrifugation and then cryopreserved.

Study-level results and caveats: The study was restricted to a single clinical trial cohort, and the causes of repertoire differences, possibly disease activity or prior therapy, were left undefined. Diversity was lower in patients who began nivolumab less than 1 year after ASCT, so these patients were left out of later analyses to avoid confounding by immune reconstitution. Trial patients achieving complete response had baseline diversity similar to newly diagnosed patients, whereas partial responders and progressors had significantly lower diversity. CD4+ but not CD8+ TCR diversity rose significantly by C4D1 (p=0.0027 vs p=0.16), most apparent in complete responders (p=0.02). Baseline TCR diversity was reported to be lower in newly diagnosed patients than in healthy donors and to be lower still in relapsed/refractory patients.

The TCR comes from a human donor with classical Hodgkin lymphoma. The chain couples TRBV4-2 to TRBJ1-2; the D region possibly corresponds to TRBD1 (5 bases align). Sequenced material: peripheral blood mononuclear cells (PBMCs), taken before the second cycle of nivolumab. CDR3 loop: CASSQDSQGDYGYTF. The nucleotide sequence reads TGTGCCAGCAGCCAAGATTCTCAGGGTGACTATGGCTACACCTTC.